This T cell receptor beta chain was observed in a study of shared clonotypes between healthy human individuals. Overall study results and limits: In general, naive subsets displayed greater estimated richness than memory subsets did. Depth of sequencing was expected to influence donor clonotype sharing. Among non-shared clonotypes, generation probabilities were lower than among those shared by all four donors.

With regard to this clone: No antigen is known for it.

Every subset's genomic DNA went evenly onto several immunoSEQ plates. Assay used: immunoSEQ multiplex PCR; TCRdb lists only in-frame clones, some missing. The top ten hold approximately 1% of the sample, which has some 1.4 million clones, roughly 96% seen once. This CDR3 is 15 amino acids long. Germline V CDR1 and CDR2: SGHVS, FQNEAQ. The V gene end was trimmed by 5 bases and the J gene end by 12 bases; junction bases not matched to a gene: 15. Sequences were obtained from naive CD4+ T cells sorted from blood. Specified subset: CD45RA+ positively selected. The V and J genes are TRBV7-8 and TRBJ2-1, with 8 bases lining up with TRBD1. The TCR comes from a man aged 25-40 years in good health. CDR3 residues: CASSIRDRQFKAQFF. The CDR3 DNA sequence: TGTGCCAGCAGCATCCGGGACAGGCAGTTTAAAGCGCAGTTCTTC. Supplemented by reference TRBV7-8 and TRBJ2-1, the full variable domain reads GAGVSQSPRYKVAKRGQDVALRCDPISGHVSLFWYQQALGQGPEFLTYFQNEAQLDKSGLPSDRFFAERPEGSVSTLKIQRTQQEDSAVYLCASSIRDRQFKAQFFGPGTRLTVL.